The sequence of this TCR beta chain was determined in a study of control samples from healthy donors and cancer patients. Trimming took 5 bases from V and 7 from J; bases not matched to a gene: 8. Germline CDR1 reads MDHEN; CDR2 reads SYDVKM. The CDR3 has 15 residues. Assay: immunoSEQ multiplex PCR; the TCRdb copy retains only in-frame clones and omits some. Of just under 75,000 clones in the sample, more than 75% are singletons; the top ten hold 3% to 4%. The TCR was taken from a woman between 45 and 60 years old in good health. V usage is TRBV28 and J usage is TRBJ1-6; TRBD1 aligns across 7 bases. Sequences were obtained from blood. CDR3 residues: CASSLTGTANSPLHF. The CDR3 coding sequence is TGTGCCAGCAGTCTCACCGGGACAGCAAATTCACCCCTCCACTTT.